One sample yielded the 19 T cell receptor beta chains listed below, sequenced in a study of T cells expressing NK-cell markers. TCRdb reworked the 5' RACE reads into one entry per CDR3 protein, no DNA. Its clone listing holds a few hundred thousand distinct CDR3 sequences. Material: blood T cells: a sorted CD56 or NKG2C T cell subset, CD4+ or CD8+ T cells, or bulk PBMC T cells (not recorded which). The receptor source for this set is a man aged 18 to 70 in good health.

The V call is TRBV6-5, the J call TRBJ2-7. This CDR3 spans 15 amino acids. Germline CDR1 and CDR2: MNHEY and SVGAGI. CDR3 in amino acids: CASSPSVVVSYEQYF.

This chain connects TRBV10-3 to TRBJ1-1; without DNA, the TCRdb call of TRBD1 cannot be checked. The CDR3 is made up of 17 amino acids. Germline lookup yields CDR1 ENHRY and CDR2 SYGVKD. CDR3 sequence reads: CAIREQGIGRVGTEAFF.

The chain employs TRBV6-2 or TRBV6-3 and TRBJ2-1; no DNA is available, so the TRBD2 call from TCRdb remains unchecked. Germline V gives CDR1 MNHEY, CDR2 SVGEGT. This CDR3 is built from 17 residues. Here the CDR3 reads CASSDLDKRFSGTSQFF.

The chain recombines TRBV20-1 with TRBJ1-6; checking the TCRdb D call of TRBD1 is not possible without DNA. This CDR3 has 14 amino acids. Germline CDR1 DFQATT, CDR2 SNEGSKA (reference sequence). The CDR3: CSASLNRDRGPLHF.

This CDR3 reads CASTEGSGETGELFF. This sequence joins TRBV7-9 and TRBJ2-2; the D gene TCRdb calls, TRBD2, cannot be checked with no DNA. The CDR3 totals 15 residues. CDR1 and CDR2 from the germline V gene are SEHNR and FQNEAQ (reference sequence).

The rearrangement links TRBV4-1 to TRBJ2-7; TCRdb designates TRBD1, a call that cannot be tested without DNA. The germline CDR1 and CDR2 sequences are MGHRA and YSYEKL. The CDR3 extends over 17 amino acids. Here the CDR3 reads CASSPSQRTGATPEQYF.

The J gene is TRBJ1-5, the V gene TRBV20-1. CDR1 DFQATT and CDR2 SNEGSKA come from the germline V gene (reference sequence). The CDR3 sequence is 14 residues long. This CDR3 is CSATVGNSNQPQHF.

The CDR3 spells CASSRTTGGPGYTF. The chain joins TRBV6-1 to TRBJ1-2; checking the TCRdb D call of TRBD1 is not possible without DNA. CDR3 length: 14 residues. Per germline, CDR1 MNHNS and CDR2 SASEGT.

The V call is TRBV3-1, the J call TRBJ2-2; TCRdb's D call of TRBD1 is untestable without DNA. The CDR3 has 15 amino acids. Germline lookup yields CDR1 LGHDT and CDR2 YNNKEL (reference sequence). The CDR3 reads CASKPGQVNTGELFF.

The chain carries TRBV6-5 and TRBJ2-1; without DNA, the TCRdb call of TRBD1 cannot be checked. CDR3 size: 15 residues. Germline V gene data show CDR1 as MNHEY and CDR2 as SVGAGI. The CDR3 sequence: CASSYGGGLFNEQFF.

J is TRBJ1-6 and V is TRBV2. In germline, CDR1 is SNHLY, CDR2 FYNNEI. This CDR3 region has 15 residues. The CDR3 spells CASINDRVPNSPLHF.

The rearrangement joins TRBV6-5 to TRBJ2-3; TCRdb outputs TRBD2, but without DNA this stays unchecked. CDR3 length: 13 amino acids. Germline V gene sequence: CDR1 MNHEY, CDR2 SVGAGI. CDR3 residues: CASSSGLTGTQYF.

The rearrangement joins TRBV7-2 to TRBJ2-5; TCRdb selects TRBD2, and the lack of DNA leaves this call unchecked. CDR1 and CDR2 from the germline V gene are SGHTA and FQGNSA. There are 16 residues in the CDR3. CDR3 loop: CASCKGLAGKQETQYF.

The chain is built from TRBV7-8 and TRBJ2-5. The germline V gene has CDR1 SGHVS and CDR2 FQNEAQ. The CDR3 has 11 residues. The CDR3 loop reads CASSLVQTQYF.

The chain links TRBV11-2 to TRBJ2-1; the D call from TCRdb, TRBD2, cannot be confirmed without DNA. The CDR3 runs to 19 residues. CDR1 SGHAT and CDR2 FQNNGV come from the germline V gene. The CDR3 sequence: CASSFRRTSGGASYNEQFF. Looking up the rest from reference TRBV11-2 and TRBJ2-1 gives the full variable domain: EAGVAQSPRYKIIEKRQSVAFWCNPISGHATLYWYQQILGQGPKLLIQFQNNGVVDDSQLPKDRFSAERLKGVDSTLKIQPAKLEDSAVYLCASSFRRTSGGASYNEQFFGPGTRLTVL.

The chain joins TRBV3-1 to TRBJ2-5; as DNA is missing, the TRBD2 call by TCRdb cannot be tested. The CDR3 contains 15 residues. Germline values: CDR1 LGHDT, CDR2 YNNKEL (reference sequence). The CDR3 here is CASSQDLTSGGTQYF.

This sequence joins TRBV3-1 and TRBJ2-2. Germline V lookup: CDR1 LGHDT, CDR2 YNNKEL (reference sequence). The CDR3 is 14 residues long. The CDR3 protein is CASSQGWDTGELFF.

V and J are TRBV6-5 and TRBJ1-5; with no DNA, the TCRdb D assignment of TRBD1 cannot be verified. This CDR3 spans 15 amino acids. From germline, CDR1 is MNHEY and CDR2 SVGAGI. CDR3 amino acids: CASSYTEGTGQPQHF.

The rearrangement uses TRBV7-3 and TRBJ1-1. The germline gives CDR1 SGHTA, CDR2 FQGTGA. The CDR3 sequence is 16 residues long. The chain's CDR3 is CASSLTLVKLNTEAFF.